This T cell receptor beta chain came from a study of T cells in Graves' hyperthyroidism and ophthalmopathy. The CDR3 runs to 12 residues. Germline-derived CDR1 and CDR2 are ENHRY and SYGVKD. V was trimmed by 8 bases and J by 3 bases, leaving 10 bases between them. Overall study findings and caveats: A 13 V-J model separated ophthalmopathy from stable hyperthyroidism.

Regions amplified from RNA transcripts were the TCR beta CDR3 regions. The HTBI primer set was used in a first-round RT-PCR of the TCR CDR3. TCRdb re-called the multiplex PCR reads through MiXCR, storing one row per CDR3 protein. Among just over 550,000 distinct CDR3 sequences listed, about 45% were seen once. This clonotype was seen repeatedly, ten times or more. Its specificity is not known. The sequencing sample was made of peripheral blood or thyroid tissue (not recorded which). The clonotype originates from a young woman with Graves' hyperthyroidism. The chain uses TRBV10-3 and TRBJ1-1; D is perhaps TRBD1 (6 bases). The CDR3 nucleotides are TGTGCCATCGGGGGGCGGGACACTGAAGCTTTCTTT. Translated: CAIGGRDTEAFF.